This T cell receptor beta chain was captured by sequencing in a study of cytomegalovirus exposure and HLA in healthy donors. Germline V lookup: CDR1 SEHNR, CDR2 FQNEAQ (reference sequence). The CDR3 spans 12 residues. The V end lost 1 base, the J end lost 9 bases, and 9 bases lay between the germline ends. Vbeta (60) and Jbeta (13) primers were used in the PCR. Sequencing was performed with immunoSEQ multiplex PCR; in TCRdb, only in-frame clones are kept and a portion is missing. This sample yields about 100,000 clones, of which about 82% are seen a single time; 7.3% belongs to the top ten. Sequences were obtained from PBMCs. The TCR was taken from a man aged 25-40 years in good health and CMV-seronegative. The chain combines TRBV7-9 with TRBJ2-5; a weak D match, TRBD1 (6 bases). The CDR3 here is CASSLDRESQYF. The CDR3 region has the DNA TGTGCCAGCAGCTTAGACAGGGAATCCCAGTACTTC.